What follows are 24 T cell receptor beta chains derived from one specimen sequenced in a study of monozygotic twins with inflammatory bowel disease. One entry per CDR3 protein, without DNA, is what TCRdb gives after re-calling the 5' RACE reads. Listed are hundreds of thousands of distinct CDR3 sequences; 5.6% falls within the top ten. Sample: blood. The receptor set was obtained from a human donor with ulcerative colitis or Crohn's disease, or a healthy co-twin of an affected twin (not recorded which).

V usage is TRBV30 and J usage is TRBJ2-7; the TRBD1 assignment by TCRdb is unverifiable without DNA. Germline lookup yields CDR1 GTSNPN and CDR2 SVGIG (reference sequence). This CDR3 region has 16 residues. The CDR3: CAWRRYSQGGRYEQYF.

This chain links TRBV7-2 with TRBJ2-7. Germline values: CDR1 SGHTA, CDR2 FQGNSA. This CDR3 contains 14 residues. CDR3 loop: CASSSSRNTYEQYF.

The chain combines TRBV28 with TRBJ1-5; TCRdb designates TRBD1, a call that cannot be tested without DNA. The CDR3 has 14 amino acids. Germline CDR1 is MDHEN and CDR2 is SYDVKM. CDR3 sequence: CASSSPRGNQPQHF.

The rearrangement links TRBV12-3 or TRBV12-4 to TRBJ2-3; TCRdb proposes TRBD1, but this gene call is untestable without DNA. This CDR3 is 16 amino acids long. CDR3: CASRRRQEGLTDTQYF.

The CDR3 loop reads CASIPTSGSGETQYF. The rearrangement links TRBV5-1 to TRBJ2-5; TCRdb's D call of TRBD2 is untestable without DNA. The CDR3 runs to 15 residues. Germline V CDR1 and CDR2: SGHRS, YFSETQ.

V and J are TRBV3-1 and TRBJ2-1; TCRdb's D call of TRBD2 is untestable without DNA. This CDR3 region has 17 residues. CDR1 LGHDT and CDR2 YNNKEL come from the germline V gene (reference sequence). The chain's CDR3 is CASSQETSGRAGDEQFF.

This chain connects TRBV5-1 to TRBJ2-7; TCRdb's D gene call, TRBD2, goes unchecked for lack of DNA. Germline V gene data show CDR1 as SGHRS and CDR2 as YFSETQ. This CDR3 contains 16 residues. The CDR3 reads CASSYGLAGLSYEQYF.

This chain joins TRBV19 and TRBJ2-2; lacking DNA, the TRBD1 call made by TCRdb goes unchecked. CDR1 and CDR2 from the germline V gene are LNHDA and SQIVND (reference sequence). CDR3 length: 14 residues. This CDR3 is CASNKAGASGELFF.

The rearrangement links TRBV11-2 to TRBJ2-3; the TCRdb call, TRBD1, lacks DNA for checking. Germline CDR1 SGHAT, CDR2 FQNNGV. The CDR3 is 15 residues long. CDR3 amino acids: CASTPRGRSTDTQYF.

The V call is TRBV12-3 or TRBV12-4, the J call TRBJ2-1; TCRdb returns TRBD1, unconfirmable since there is no DNA. The CDR3 length is 14 residues. The CDR3: CASRPTGGLNEQFF.

CDR3 residues: CASRLEDRLPRISYEQYF. The V gene is TRBV6-2 or TRBV6-3, the J gene TRBJ2-7; TCRdb's assignment of TRBD1 cannot be checked, as there is no DNA. Germline V gene lookup returns CDR1 MNHEY and CDR2 SVGEGT. CDR3 length: 18 amino acids.

The chain has TRBV19 and TRBJ2-3; TCRdb returns TRBD1, unconfirmable since there is no DNA. Germline V CDR1 and CDR2: LNHDA, SQIVND (reference sequence). The CDR3 runs 15 residues. CDR3 residues: CASSRKGTITDTQYF.

The J gene is TRBJ2-7, the V gene TRBV5-1; the TCRdb D gene call, TRBD1, has no DNA to confirm it. The CDR3 sequence is 15 residues long. Per the germline V gene, CDR1 is SGHRS and CDR2 is YFSETQ. The CDR3 sequence is CASSLVGTFAYEQYF.

V gene TRBV7-2 combines with J gene TRBJ2-3; as DNA is missing, the TRBD2 call by TCRdb cannot be tested. CDR1 and CDR2 from the germline V gene are SGHTA and FQGNSA. This CDR3 has 15 residues. CDR3 in amino acids: CASSPGLAITDTQYF. Full variable domain (rest looked up from reference TRBV7-2 and TRBJ2-3): GAGVSQSPSNKVTEKGKDVELRCDPISGHTALYWYRQSLGQGLEFLIYFQGNSAPDKSGLPSDRFSAERTGGSVSTLTIQRTQQEDSAVYLCASSPGLAITDTQYFGPGTRLTVL.

The chain carries TRBV6-2 or TRBV6-3 and TRBJ2-6. This CDR3 has 20 amino acids. Germline-derived CDR1 and CDR2 are MNHEY and SVGEGT. CDR3 sequence: CASSYSRGRGVSSGANVLTF.

The rearrangement joins TRBV20-1 to TRBJ2-7. The CDR3 has 11 residues. Germline assignment: CDR1 DFQATT and CDR2 SNEGSKA (reference sequence). The chain's CDR3 is CSARDGTNSEF.

The gene calls are TRBV28 and TRBJ1-5; TCRdb's D call of TRBD1 is untestable without DNA. The CDR3 extends over 13 amino acids. Germline values: CDR1 MDHEN, CDR2 SYDVKM. The CDR3 loop is CASLRGQLQPQHF.

This sequence joins TRBV7-2 and TRBJ2-3; TCRdb's assignment of TRBD1 cannot be checked, as there is no DNA. This CDR3 contains 13 residues. Germline V gene lookup returns CDR1 SGHTA and CDR2 FQGNSA. CDR3: CASSPYGGTTQYF.

V gene TRBV6-1 combines with J gene TRBJ1-1; without DNA, the TCRdb call of TRBD1 cannot be checked. This CDR3 has 13 amino acids. CDR1 and CDR2 (germline): MNHNS, SASEGT. CDR3 region: CASSRQGDTEAFF.

CDR3 region: CASSFAGSLYEQYF. The chain employs TRBV12-3 or TRBV12-4 and TRBJ2-7. The CDR3 length is 14 residues.

V is TRBV9 and J is TRBJ2-3; without DNA, the TCRdb call of TRBD2 cannot be checked. There are 18 residues in the CDR3. Germline values: CDR1 SGDLS, CDR2 YYNGEE. The CDR3 is CASSVDGSGGPSTDTQYF.

This chain connects TRBV13 to TRBJ2-5; TCRdb's D call of TRBD1 is untestable without DNA. This CDR3 has 14 amino acids. The germline CDR1 and CDR2 sequences are PRHDT and FYEKMQ (reference sequence). The CDR3 loop reads CASSVTGALETQYF.

The V call is TRBV12-3 or TRBV12-4, the J call TRBJ2-1. There are 13 residues in the CDR3. CDR3 sequence: CASGRGSYNEQFF.

The chain couples TRBV7-2 to TRBJ2-3; TCRdb selects TRBD2, and the lack of DNA leaves this call unchecked. CDR3 length equals 16 residues. The germline gives CDR1 SGHTA, CDR2 FQGNSA. CDR3 in amino acids: CASSSPIAAYTDTQYF.